These 9 T cell receptor beta chains were all obtained from the same sample, sequenced in a study of CXCR3-negative and CXCR3-positive naive CD8 T cells. The TRB libraries of cDNA were built by UMI-labeled 5' RACE. TCRdb reworked the 5' RACE reads into one entry per CDR3 protein, no DNA. The data show fewer than 90,000 distinct CDR3 sequences, and the top ten clones hold roughly 1.6%. Material for sequencing was naive CXCR3- CD8+ T cells from blood. The subset here: CD45RO-CCR7+CD27+CD95- naive CD8+ T cells lacking CXCR3 (TNR3-). These TCRs come from a human donor in good health. Some clones in this sample may be carry-over from other donors' samples.

The chain combines TRBV29-1 with TRBJ2-1. CDR1 is SQVTM, CDR2 ANQGSEA, per germline. The CDR3 consists of 11 residues. The CDR3 loop reads CSAVPGGEQFF.

The J gene is TRBJ2-2, the V gene TRBV4-2. Per germline, CDR1 LGHNA and CDR2 YNFKEQ. The CDR3 covers 15 residues. The chain's CDR3 is CASSQVSRSTGELFF.

The chain employs TRBV5-1 and TRBJ1-5; TCRdb's D call, TRBD1, is unchecked because there is no DNA. The CDR3 runs to 14 residues. CDR1 and CDR2 from the germline V gene are SGHRS and YFSETQ. CDR3 amino acids: CASSSGSGNQPQHF.

The genes are TRBV28 and TRBJ2-2; lacking DNA, the TRBD2 call made by TCRdb goes unchecked. Germline lookup yields CDR1 MDHEN and CDR2 SYDVKM. CDR3 length: 16 residues. CDR3 protein: CASREGLAGNTGELFF.

This sequence joins TRBV27 and TRBJ1-5; TCRdb's D call of TRBD1 is untestable without DNA. CDR3 length equals 14 residues. CDR1 and CDR2 (germline): MNHEY, SMNVEV (reference sequence). The CDR3 spells CASSYGQGSQPQHF.

The gene calls are TRBV29-1 and TRBJ2-3; TCRdb's assignment of TRBD1 cannot be checked, as there is no DNA. CDR1 is SQVTM and CDR2 is ANQGSEA in the germline V gene. This CDR3 has 13 amino acids. CDR3 sequence: CSALGTETDTQYF.

The CDR3 loop reads CSSTRGVEYGYTF. This chain joins TRBV29-1 and TRBJ1-2; no DNA is available, so the TRBD1 call from TCRdb remains unchecked. Per germline, CDR1 SQVTM and CDR2 ANQGSEA. The CDR3 is 13 amino acids.

This chain joins TRBV28 and TRBJ1-5. In germline, CDR1 is MDHEN, CDR2 SYDVKM. The CDR3 totals 17 residues. This CDR3 is CASSLLAGSPANQPQHF.

This sequence joins TRBV28 and TRBJ2-7; TCRdb's D gene call, TRBD1, goes unchecked for lack of DNA. This CDR3 has 17 amino acids. CDR1 MDHEN and CDR2 SYDVKM come from the germline V gene. The CDR3: CASSPPVYGYASYEQYF.